These 4 T cell receptor beta chains share one sample of origin, sequenced in a study of blood T cell repertoires in COVID-19. TCRdb's copy holds only in-frame clones and misses some; the assay was immunoSEQ multiplex PCR. The sample lists about 160,000 clones; approximately 85% were seen once. The sample was peripheral blood. These receptors originate from a man aged 55 to 70 who had recovered from COVID-19.

This chain uses TRBV30 with TRBJ1-6; D unclear. Germline values: CDR1 GTSNPN, CDR2 SVGIG (reference sequence). The CDR3 sequence is 13 residues long. The V end lost 5 bases, the J end lost 8 bases, and 13 bases lay between the germline ends. CDR3 DNA sequence: TGTGCCTGGGCAACTGCGGGGTATTCACCCCTCCACTTT. It yields the protein CAWATAGYSPLHF. The full variable domain, rest sourced from reference TRBV30 and TRBJ1-6, is SQTIHQWPATLVQPVGSPLSLECTVEGTSNPNLYWYRQAAGRGLQLLFYSVGIGQISSEVPQNLSASRPQDRQFILSSKKLLLSDSGFYLCAWATAGYSPLHFGNGTRLTVT.

V is TRBV3-1 (or the pseudogene TRBV3-2) and J is TRBJ1-4; the match to TRBD1 covers 9 bases. The CDR3 sequence is 15 residues long. V lost 4 bases to trimming and J lost 8 bases; unmatched junction nucleotides: 8. Germline V gene sequence: CDR1 LGHDT, CDR2 YNNKEL (reference sequence). CDR3 residues: CASSPSGTGNEKLFF. As DNA, the CDR3 is TGTGCCAGCAGCCCAAGCGGGACAGGGAACGAAAAACTGTTTTTT.

The count of this clone is one. The chain employs TRBV6-5 and TRBJ2-7; 8 bases agree with TRBD1. V shed 1 base, J shed 2 bases, and the junction held 4 bases outside the gene matches. The CDR3 covers 15 residues. Germline assignment: CDR1 MNHEY and CDR2 SVGAGI. CDR3 DNA: TGTGCCAGCAGTTACTTCGGACAGGGTACCTACGAGCAGTACTTC. Residues: CASSYFGQGTYEQYF.

This sequence joins TRBV5-4 and TRBJ2-2; 7 bases fit TRBD1. CDR3 size: 14 residues. With V trimmed by 4 bases and J by 5 bases, 5 bases remained unmatched. In germline, CDR1 is SGHNT, CDR2 YYREEE (reference sequence). CDR3 amino acids: CASSQTGFTGELFF. CDR3 nucleotide sequence: TGTGCCAGCAGCCAGACAGGGTTTACCGGGGAGCTGTTTTTT.